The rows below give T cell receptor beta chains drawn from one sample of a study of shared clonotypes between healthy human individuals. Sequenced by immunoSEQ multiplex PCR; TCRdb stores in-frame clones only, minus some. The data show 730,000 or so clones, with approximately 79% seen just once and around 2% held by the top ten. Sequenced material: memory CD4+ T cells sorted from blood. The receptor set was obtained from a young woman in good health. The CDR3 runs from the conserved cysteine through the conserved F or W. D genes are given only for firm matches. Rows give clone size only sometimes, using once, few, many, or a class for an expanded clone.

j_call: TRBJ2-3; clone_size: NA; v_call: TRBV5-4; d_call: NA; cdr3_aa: CASSPDYYRTDTQYF; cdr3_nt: TGTGCCAGCAGCCCGGACTACTACCGCACAGATACGCAGTATTTT
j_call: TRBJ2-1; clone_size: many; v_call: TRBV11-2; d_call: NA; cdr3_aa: CASSLDIGYNEQFF; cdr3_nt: TGTGCCAGCAGCTTAGATATAGGCTACAATGAGCAGTTCTTC
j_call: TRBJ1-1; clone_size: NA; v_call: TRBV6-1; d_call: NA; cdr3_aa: CASSRGYTEAFF; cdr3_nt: TGTGCCAGCTCGCGGGGGTACACTGAAGCTTTCTTT
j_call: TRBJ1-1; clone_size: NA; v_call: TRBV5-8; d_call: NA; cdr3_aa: CASSIYIGGF; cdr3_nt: TGTGCCAGCAGCATTTACATAGGGGGCTTT
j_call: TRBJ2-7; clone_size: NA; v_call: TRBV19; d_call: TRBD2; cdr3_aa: CASSSSGRAGYEQYF; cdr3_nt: TGTGCCAGTAGTTCTAGCGGGAGGGCCGGCTACGAGCAGTACTTC
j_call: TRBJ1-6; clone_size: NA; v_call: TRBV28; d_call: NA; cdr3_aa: CASSLKMTGSLNSPLHF; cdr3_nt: TGTGCCAGCAGTCTAAAGATGACCGGGAGCCTCAATTCACCCCTCCACTTT
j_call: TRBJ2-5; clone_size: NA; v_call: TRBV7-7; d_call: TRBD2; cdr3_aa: CASSLDSGRSETQYF; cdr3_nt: TGTGCCAGCAGCTTAGATAGCGGGAGGTCTGAGACCCAGTACTTC
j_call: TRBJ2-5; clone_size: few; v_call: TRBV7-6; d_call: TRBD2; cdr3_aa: CASSLGTSGSGTQYF; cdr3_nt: TGTGCCAGCAGCTTAGGGACTAGCGGGAGCGGGACCCAGTACTTC
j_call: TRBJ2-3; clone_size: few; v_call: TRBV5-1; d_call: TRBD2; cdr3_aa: CASKAGASTDTQYF; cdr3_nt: TGCGCCAGTAAAGCGGGGGCTAGCACAGATACGCAGTATTTT
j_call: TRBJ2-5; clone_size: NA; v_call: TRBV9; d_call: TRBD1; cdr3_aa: CASSVGEGGGQETQYF; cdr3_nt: TGTGCCAGCAGCGTAGGTGAAGGGGGCGGCCAAGAGACCCAGTACTTC
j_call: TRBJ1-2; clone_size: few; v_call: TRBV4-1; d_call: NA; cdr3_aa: CASSQDPGHQGYTF; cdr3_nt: TGCGCCAGCAGCCAAGACCCAGGGCATCAAGGCTACACCTTC
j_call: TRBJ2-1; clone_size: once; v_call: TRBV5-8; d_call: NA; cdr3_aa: CASSLVQHNEQFF; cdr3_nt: TGTGCCAGCAGCTTGGTTCAGCACAATGAGCAGTTCTTC
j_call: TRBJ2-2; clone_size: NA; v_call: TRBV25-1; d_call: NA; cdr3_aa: CASSAIGGGELFF; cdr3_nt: TGTGCCAGCAGTGCAATAGGAGGCGGGGAGCTGTTTTTT
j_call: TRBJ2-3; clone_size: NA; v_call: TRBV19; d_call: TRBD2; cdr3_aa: CASSTLLAGDDTQYF; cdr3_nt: TGTGCCAGTAGTACTCTACTAGCGGGGGACGATACGCAGTATTTT
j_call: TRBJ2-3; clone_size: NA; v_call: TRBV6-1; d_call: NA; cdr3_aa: CASTKGSTTDTQYF; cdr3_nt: TGTGCCAGTACGAAGGGGTCTACCACAGATACGCAGTATTTT
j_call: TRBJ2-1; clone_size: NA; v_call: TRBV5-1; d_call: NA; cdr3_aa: CASSLGPGAMNEQFF; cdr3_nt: TGCGCCAGCAGCTTGGGACCGGGAGCCATGAATGAGCAGTTCTTC
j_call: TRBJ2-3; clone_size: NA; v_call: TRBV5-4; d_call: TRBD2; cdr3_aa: CASSLGSGSGDTQYF; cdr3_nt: TGTGCCAGCAGCTTGGGGAGCGGGAGCGGGGATACGCAGTATTTT
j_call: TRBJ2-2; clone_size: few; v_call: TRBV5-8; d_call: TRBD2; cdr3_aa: CASSLGLAGGTGELFF; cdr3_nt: TGTGCCAGCAGCTTAGGGCTAGCGGGAGGCACCGGGGAGCTGTTTTTT
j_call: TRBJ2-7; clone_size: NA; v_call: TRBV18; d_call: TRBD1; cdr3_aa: CASSPLGQGVGEQYF; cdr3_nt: TGTGCCAGCTCACCATTGGGACAGGGGGTAGGAGAGCAGTACTTC
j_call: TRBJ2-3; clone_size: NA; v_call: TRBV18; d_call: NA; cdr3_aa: CASSPLPGGTDTQYF; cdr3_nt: TGTGCCAGCTCACCTCTACCAGGCGGGACTGATACGCAGTATTTT
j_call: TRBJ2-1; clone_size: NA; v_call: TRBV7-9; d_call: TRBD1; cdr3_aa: CASSLAGTGRNEQFF; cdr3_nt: TGTGCCAGCAGCTTAGCGGGGACAGGGAGGAATGAGCAGTTCTTC
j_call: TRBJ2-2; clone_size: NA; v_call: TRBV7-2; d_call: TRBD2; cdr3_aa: CASSLLAGGNTGELFF; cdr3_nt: TGTGCCAGCAGCTTGTTAGCGGGAGGGAACACCGGGGAGCTGTTTTTT
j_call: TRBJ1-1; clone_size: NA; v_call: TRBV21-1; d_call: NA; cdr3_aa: CASSKSGENTEAFF; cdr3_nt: TGTGCCAGCAGCAAATCGGGTGAGAACACTGAAGCTTTCTTT
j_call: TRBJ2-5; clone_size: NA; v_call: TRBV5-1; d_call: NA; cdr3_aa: CASSFHVQQETQYF; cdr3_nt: TGCGCCAGCAGCTTCCACGTACAACAAGAGACCCAGTACTTC
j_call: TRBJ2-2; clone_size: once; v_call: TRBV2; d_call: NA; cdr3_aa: CASSEALMSQAEGELFF; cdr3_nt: TGTGCCAGCAGTGAAGCGCTTATGAGTCAGGCTGAGGGGGAGCTGTTTTTT
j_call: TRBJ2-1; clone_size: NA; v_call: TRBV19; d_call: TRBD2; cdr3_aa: CASSIDRLAGVNEQFF; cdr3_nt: TGTGCCAGTAGTATAGATAGACTAGCGGGAGTCAATGAGCAGTTCTTC
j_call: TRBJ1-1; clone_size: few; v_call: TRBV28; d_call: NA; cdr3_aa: CASSSMFRGQAFF; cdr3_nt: TGTGCCAGCAGCTCAATGTTCAGGGGCCAAGCTTTCTTT
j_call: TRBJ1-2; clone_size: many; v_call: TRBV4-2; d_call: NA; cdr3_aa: CASSQDRGISYGYTF; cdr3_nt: TGTGCCAGCAGCCAAGATCGGGGGATAAGCTATGGCTACACCTTC
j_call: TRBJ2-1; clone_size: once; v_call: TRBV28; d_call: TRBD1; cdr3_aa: CASSSTGSSYNEQFF; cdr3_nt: TGTGCCAGCAGTTCGACAGGGAGCTCCTACAATGAGCAGTTCTTC
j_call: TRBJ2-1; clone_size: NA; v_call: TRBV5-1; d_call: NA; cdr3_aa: CASSLRFVNNEQFF; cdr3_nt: TGCGCCAGCAGCTTGAGGTTTGTGAACAATGAGCAGTTCTTC
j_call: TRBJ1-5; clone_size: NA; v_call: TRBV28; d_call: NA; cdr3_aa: CASSSSRRGGNQPQHF; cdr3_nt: TGTGCCAGCAGTTCCTCGCGGAGGGGAGGGAATCAGCCCCAGCATTTT
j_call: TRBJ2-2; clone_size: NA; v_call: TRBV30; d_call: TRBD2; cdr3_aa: CAWSVNLLAGVFTGELFF; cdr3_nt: TGTGCCTGGAGTGTCAACCTGCTAGCGGGAGTTTTCACCGGGGAGCTGTTTTTT
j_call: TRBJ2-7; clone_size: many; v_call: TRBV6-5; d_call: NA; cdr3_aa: CASSYPNGSPSEQYF; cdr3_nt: TGTGCCAGCAGTTACCCTAACGGGAGCCCCTCCGAGCAGTACTTC
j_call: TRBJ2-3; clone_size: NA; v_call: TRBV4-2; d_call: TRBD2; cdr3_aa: CASSQLLSSGRAVGTDTQYF; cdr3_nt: TGTGCCAGCAGCCAACTCCTATCTAGCGGGAGAGCGGTGGGTACAGATACGCAGTATTTT
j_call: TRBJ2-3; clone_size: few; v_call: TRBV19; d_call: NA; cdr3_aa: CASSLPHVTDTQYF; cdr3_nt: TGTGCCAGTAGCCTACCGCACGTCACAGATACGCAGTATTTT
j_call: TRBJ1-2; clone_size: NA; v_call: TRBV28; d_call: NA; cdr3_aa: CASSLVQFYGYTF; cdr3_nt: TGTGCCAGCAGTTTAGTCCAGTTTTATGGCTACACCTTC
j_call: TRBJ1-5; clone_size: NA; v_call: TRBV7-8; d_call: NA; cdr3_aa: CASSLEGSRYQQPQHF; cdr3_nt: TGTGCCAGCAGCTTAGAAGGGAGTCGGTACCAACAGCCCCAGCATTTT
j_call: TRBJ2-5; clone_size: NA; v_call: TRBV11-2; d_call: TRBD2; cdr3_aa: CASSLTRIGRGQETQYF; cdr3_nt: TGTGCCAGCAGCCTCACCAGGATTGGGAGGGGACAAGAGACCCAGTACTTC
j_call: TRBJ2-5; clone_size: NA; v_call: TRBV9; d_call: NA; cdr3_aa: CASSPHRQETQYF; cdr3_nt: TGTGCCAGCAGCCCCCACCGACAAGAGACCCAGTACTTC
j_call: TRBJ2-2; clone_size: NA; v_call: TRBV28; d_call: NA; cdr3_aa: CASSLLRLNTGELFF; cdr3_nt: TGTGCCAGCAGTTTATTAAGACTGAACACCGGGGAGCTGTTTTTT
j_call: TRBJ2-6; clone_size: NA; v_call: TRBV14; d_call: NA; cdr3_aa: CASSQRQGTTGANVLTF; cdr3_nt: TGTGCCAGCAGCCAAAGACAGGGGACTACTGGGGCCAACGTCCTGACTTTC
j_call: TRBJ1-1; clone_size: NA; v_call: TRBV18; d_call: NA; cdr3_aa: CASSRVRGGGTEAFF; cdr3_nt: TGTGCCAGCTCACGGGTCAGGGGCGGTGGCACTGAAGCTTTCTTT
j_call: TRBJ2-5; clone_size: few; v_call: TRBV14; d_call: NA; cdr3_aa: CASSQDWGQPSYF; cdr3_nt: TGTGCCAGCAGCCAAGATTGGGGGCAGCCCTCGTACTTC
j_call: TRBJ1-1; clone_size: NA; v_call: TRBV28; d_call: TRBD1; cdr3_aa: CASSLSGYGTELNTEAFF; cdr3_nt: TGTGCCAGCAGTTTATCGGGATACGGGACAGAACTAAACACTGAAGCTTTCTTT
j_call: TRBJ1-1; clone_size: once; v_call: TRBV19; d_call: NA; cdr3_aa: CASSNMVLNTEAFF; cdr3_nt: TGTGCCAGTAGTAATATGGTCTTGAACACTGAAGCTTTCTTT